What follows is one T cell receptor (beta chain) and its context. Antigen unknown. The sample belongs to a study of a mutant IDH1 vaccine in newly diagnosed glioma. About the study: Averaging roughly 40 years of age, treated patients were around 60% male and approximately 40% female. Earlier treatment was radiotherapy, temozolomide, or both, with most getting both. Notes on the study in general: Changes in the top peripheral T cell clonotypes seemingly had no bearing on pseudoprogression. There were vaccine-induced immune responses in under 95% of the patients.

Clones were sequenced by immunoSEQ multiplex PCR, and TCRdb holds only the in-frame ones, with some missing. Of roughly 25,000 clones in the sample, roughly 93% are singletons; the top ten hold about 1.2%. This sample's time point: baseline, week 1 (first vaccination visit). As for treatment: pre-vaccination baseline after standard-of-care therapy. The sequence came from a man aged 35 to 55 with glioma. The sample consisted of PBMCs, taken from a glioma patient treated with radiotherapy, temozolomide or both.

The CDR3 coding sequence is TGTGCCAGCAGCTGGCAGCGGGGCCACTCCTACGAGCAGTACTTC. This translates into CASSWQRGHSYEQYF. The V call is TRBV5-4, the J call TRBJ2-7; 7 bases agree with TRBD2. The CDR3 contains 15 residues. The germline V gene encodes CDR1 SGHNT and CDR2 YYREEE (reference sequence). The J segment lost 0 bases and the V segment lost 3 bases, leaving 6 bases of the junction unmatched.